The present TCR beta chain was sequenced within a study of blood T cell repertoires in COVID-19 (dated by TCRdb to 2019 to 2021). Notes on the research overall: Collaborator samples came from the United States, Italy and Spain and covered acute and convalescent phases of COVID-19. Sample metadata almost always included a de-identified subject ID, COVID-19 status, age in years and sex. The repertoires were released in a freely available public database meant as a resource for research on the immune response to SARS-CoV-2. Deeply sampled blood TCRbeta repertoires from subjects exposed to, actively infected with, or recovered from COVID-19 were included in the dataset. The samples were drawn from two sources: the first 160 participants of the ongoing ImmuneRACE study, and fewer than 1,500 subjects contributed by 6 global collaborators. The prospective study material was composed of cDNA or gDNA derived from T cells, B-cell-depleted T cells, or PBMCs. Where available, HLA class I and class II types were obtained from metadata supplied by the sample provider rather than from assay-based typing. Findings and caveats that apply to the study as a whole: The amount of clinical and demographic metadata varied by source and participant and was provided uncurated.

This clone was recorded once. What antigen it recognizes has not been identified. There are no base qualities to consult, and no much larger clone falls within one base. TCRbeta CDR3 regions were amplified from genomic DNA by means of the immunoSEQ Assay, a bias-controlled multiplex PCR. The source study handled its data this way. The number of nucleated cells in each sample was estimated from the amplification of reference gene primers within the assay. To quantify the absolute abundance of each unique TCRbeta CDR3 rearrangement, sequence reads were collapsed and filtered. Productive Simpson clonality was computed per sample as the square root of Simpson's diversity index over productive rearrangements. In TCRdb, the immuneACCESS table is reduced to in-frame sequences with V and J assigned. These tables do not hold every clone; where another copy was compared, an unresolved V gene accounts for under half, and the others remain unexplained. That table supplies the V and J calls and clone size; D and trimming were determined from the DNA. The sample table shows 150,000 or so clones, and roughly four fifths are seen once. Clones ranked in the top ten supply nearly 15% of the sample.

Collaborating institutions collected whole blood in K2EDTA tubes following their own protocols. For TCRbeta analysis, collaborators shipped samples in one of three forms: frozen whole blood, isolated PBMCs, or DNA extracted from either of those sample types. From the cysteine through the phenylalanine, the CDR3 covers 17 amino acids. Only CDR3 DNA is held: 51 bases, read in frame from base 1. Ends trimmed: V by 4 bases, J by 8 bases; bases unmatched to a gene: 11. For CDR1 and CDR2, the germline V gene lists SGHRS and YFSETQ. The sample comprised peripheral blood. Rearrangement joined TRBV5-1 to TRBJ2-1; a stretch of 14 junction bases matches TRBD2. The receptor comes from a human donor with acute or convalescent COVID-19. The donor label of this sample is uncertain. The DNA sequence is TGCGCCAGCAGCCTGCCGTCGACTAGCGGGGGGGCCGATGAGCAGTTCTTC. Translated, it reads CASSLPSTSGGADEQFF.